The 19 T cell receptor beta chains in this list originate from one sample, sequenced in a study of blood T cell repertoires in COVID-19. The data were produced by immunoSEQ multiplex PCR, yet TCRdb's version contains in-frame clones alone and is incomplete. The sample records 200,000 to 250,000 clones, 70% to 90% being singletons. Specimen: peripheral blood. The receptors here all came from a woman in her sixties or seventies with active or convalescent COVID-19.

This chain connects TRBV30 to TRBJ1-4; 7 nucleotides agree with TRBD1. CDR1 and CDR2 (germline): GTSNPN, SVGIG (reference sequence). The CDR3 spans 13 residues. J was trimmed by 8 bases and V by 0 bases; bases with no gene match: 3. The CDR3 here is CAWSVQGVEKLFF. The CDR3 coding sequence is TGTGCCTGGAGTGTCCAGGGGGTCGAAAAACTGTTTTTT.

The rearrangement joins TRBV7-9 to TRBJ2-3; TRBD1 matches at 9 bases. The CDR3 is made up of 12 amino acids. Germline CDR1 and CDR2: SEHNR and FQNEAQ (reference sequence). V shed 4 bases, J shed 9 bases, and the junction held 2 bases outside the gene matches. CDR3 amino acids: CASSSDRGTQYF. The CDR3, as DNA: TGTGCCAGCAGCTCGGACAGGGGAACGCAGTATTTT.

This chain links TRBV7-9 with TRBJ1-3, with D unclear. In germline, CDR1 is SEHNR, CDR2 FQNEAQ (reference sequence). Trimming left V 7 bases short and J 4 bases short, with 11 bases between. This CDR3 has 13 residues. The CDR3 DNA is TGTGCCAGCACCAAGAGGGAAGGAAACACCATATATTTT. This encodes CASTKREGNTIYF.

This clone showed up just once. In DNA, the CDR3 is TGTGCCAGCAGTTTATCGAAGACAGGGAATTCACCCCTCCACTTT. Protein product: CASSLSKTGNSPLHF. The rearrangement uses TRBV27 and TRBJ1-6; TRBD1 agrees at 7 bases. This CDR3 is built from 15 residues. With 0 bases clipped from V and 7 bases from J, the junction kept 3 bases outside the gene matches. Looked up from germline, CDR1 is MNHEY and CDR2 is SMNVEV (reference sequence).

The chain has TRBV27 and TRBJ2-1; 10 positions match TRBD2. The CDR3 totals 13 residues. Germline V lookup: CDR1 MNHEY, CDR2 SMNVEV (reference sequence). The ends lost 5 bases at V and 10 bases at J; junction bases unmatched: 5. The chain's CDR3 is CASSPTSGLEQFF. DNA for the CDR3: TGTGCCAGCAGTCCGACTAGCGGGCTGGAGCAGTTCTTC.

This sequence joins TRBV6-5 and TRBJ2-1; 8 positions agree with TRBD1. After removal of 0 bases from V and 2 bases from J, the junction contained 3 bases not matched to a gene. This CDR3 comprises 16 residues. Germline V gene lookup returns CDR1 MNHEY and CDR2 SVGAGI. In DNA form, the CDR3 reads TGTGCCAGCAGTTACTCCGACAGGGGCCCCTACAATGAGCAGTTCTTC. It translates to CASSYSDRGPYNEQFF.

On this clone: The same CDR3 arises from other DNA sequences in this sample as well. The chain is built from TRBV7-9 and TRBJ2-7; 13 nucleotides match TRBD2. This CDR3 region has 16 residues. Germline-derived CDR1 and CDR2 are SEHNR and FQNEAQ (reference sequence). With V trimmed by 5 bases and J by 2 bases, 6 bases remained unmatched. CDR3 loop: CASSPRLAGGTYEQYF. The CDR3 DNA is TGTGCCAGCAGCCCGCGACTAGCGGGAGGCACCTACGAGCAGTACTTC. The whole variable domain, remainder taken from reference TRBV7-9 and TRBJ2-7, is DTGVSQNPRHKITKRGQNVTFRCDPISEHNRLYWYRQTLGQGPEFLTYFQNEAQLEKSRLLSDRFSAERPKGSFSTLEIQRTEQGDSAMYLCASSPRLAGGTYEQYFGPGTRLTVT.

The chain links TRBV7-2 to TRBJ2-3; 10 positions match TRBD2. The V segment lost 3 bases and the J segment 4 bases; nucleotides outside the gene matches: 10. The germline CDR1 and CDR2 sequences are SGHTA and FQGNSA. The CDR3 has 17 amino acids. CDR3: CASSFQAGGPEADTQYF. The CDR3 DNA is TGTGCCAGCAGCTTCCAAGCGGGAGGGCCGGAGGCAGATACGCAGTATTTT.

The chain has TRBV5-1 and TRBJ2-3; TRBD1 agrees at 10 bases. The CDR3 has 14 residues. Looked up from germline, CDR1 is SGHRS and CDR2 is YFSETQ. The junction had 3 bases not matched to a gene; V was cut back by 4 bases and J by 4 bases. The CDR3 spells CASSTGTGADTQYF. The DNA for the CDR3 is TGCGCCAGCAGCACAGGGACAGGGGCAGATACGCAGTATTTT.

The chain couples TRBV19 to TRBJ1-2; possibly TRBD1 for D (6 bases). This CDR3 comprises 14 residues. In germline, CDR1 is LNHDA, CDR2 SQIVND (reference sequence). V gave up 1 base and J gave up 2 bases, with 8 bases separating them. The CDR3 loop reads CASSIAQGNYGYTF. CDR3 coding DNA: TGTGCCAGTAGTATAGCTCAGGGGAACTATGGCTACACCTTC.

The V and J genes are TRBV6-2 or TRBV6-3 and TRBJ2-7; TRBD2 agrees at 8 bases. This CDR3 comprises 14 residues. J was trimmed by 4 bases and V by 3 bases; bases with no gene match: 5. The germline gives CDR1 MNHEY, CDR2 SVGEGT. In nucleotides, the CDR3 is TGTGCCAGCAGTTATAGCGGGATAGGTTACGAGCAGTACTTC. Translation gives CASSYSGIGYEQYF.

This chain uses TRBV28 with TRBJ2-5; 7 bases agree with TRBD2. The CDR3 totals 15 residues. Germline V CDR1 and CDR2: MDHEN, SYDVKM. V was pared by 6 bases and J by 5 bases, with 12 bases of the junction left unmatched. The CDR3 coding sequence is TGTGCCAGCAGCCATGCGACTAGCTGGAGGGAGACCCAGTACTTC. This codes for CASSHATSWRETQYF.

V is TRBV5-1 and J is TRBJ1-3, with D perhaps TRBD1 (6 bases). This CDR3 has 15 residues. V was pared by 4 bases and J by 4 bases, with 15 bases between. CDR1 is SGHRS and CDR2 is YFSETQ in the germline V gene. CDR3 coding DNA: TGCGCCAGCAGCCCCGGTGCAGGGGTCGGAAACACCATATATTTT. The encoded protein is CASSPGAGVGNTIYF.

This rearrangement joins TRBV7-9 to TRBJ1-2; D is undetermined. V was trimmed by 5 bases and J by 4 bases, leaving 8 bases between them. The CDR3 has 12 amino acids. Germline-derived CDR1 and CDR2 are SEHNR and FQNEAQ (reference sequence). CDR3 protein: CASSTGFYGYTF. The DNA of the CDR3 is TGTGCCAGCAGCACGGGGTTCTATGGCTACACCTTC.

This clone was found once. V gene TRBV30 combines with J gene TRBJ2-7; TRBD1 agrees at 9 bases. CDR1 and CDR2 (germline): GTSNPN, SVGIG (reference sequence). Unmatched junction bases numbered 9, after V lost 1 base and J lost 5 bases. This CDR3 comprises 15 residues. The CDR3 nucleotides read TGTGCCTGGAGTGAAGGGGGGACAGGGCTCGACGAGCAGTACTTC. Translated: CAWSEGGTGLDEQYF.

CDR3 amino acids: CASSPGMSTDTQYF. As DNA, the CDR3 is TGTGCCAGCAGTCCAGGGATGAGCACAGATACGCAGTATTTT. The gene calls are TRBV28 and TRBJ2-3; perhaps TRBD1 as D (5 bases). Trimming shortened V by 5 bases and J by 0 bases, and 9 bases separated the two germline ends. The CDR3 is 14 residues long. CDR1 and CDR2 from the germline V gene are MDHEN and SYDVKM.

This rearrangement joins TRBV11-2 to TRBJ1-6; no firm D call. This CDR3 contains 15 residues. V gave up 3 bases and J gave up 1 base, with 7 bases separating them. The germline CDR1 and CDR2 sequences are SGHAT and FQNNGV. CDR3 coding DNA: TGTGCCAGCAGCTTTCGGGGTTCCTATAATTCACCCCTCCACTTT. Its protein product is CASSFRGSYNSPLHF.

This chain links TRBV3-1 (or the pseudogene TRBV3-2) with TRBJ2-1, with TRBD1 as a possible D gene (5 bases). The V gene lost 0 bases and the J gene lost 4 bases, with 19 bases spanning the gap. The CDR3 has 18 amino acids. Germline values: CDR1 LGHDT, CDR2 YNNKEL (reference sequence). The CDR3 sequence: CASSQEDGLGGAYNEQFF. Written as DNA, the CDR3 is TGTGCCAGCAGCCAAGAGGACGGCTTAGGTGGGGCTTACAATGAGCAGTTCTTC.

J is TRBJ2-2 and V is TRBV2, with no clear D. The CDR3 sequence is 15 residues long. V shed 2 bases and J shed 1 base, with 8 bases lying between them. The germline CDR1 and CDR2 sequences are SNHLY and FYNNEI. The CDR3 nucleotides are TGTGCCAGCAGTGAATTTCAGGTGAACACCGGGGAGCTGTTTTTT. Amino acids: CASSEFQVNTGELFF.